The rows below give T cell receptor beta chains drawn from one sample of a study of T cells after yellow fever vaccination. TCRdb redid the calling of the 5' RACE reads with MiXCR, one entry per CDR3 protein. Of a few hundred thousand distinct CDR3 sequences in the sample, approximately 16% were seen once. Sequenced material: PBMCs, taken 5 days after the first yellow fever vaccination. These receptors all stem from a man younger than 35 who received the YFV17D yellow fever vaccine. Both conserved end residues are trimmed from each CDR3. Fields, in order: V gene, J gene, clone size, CDR3 protein. Not all rows give a size; the values are once, few, many and, for expanded clones, a class.

v_gene: TRBV28; j_gene: TRBJ2-5; abundance: -; CDR3aa: ASSAGQYQETQY
v_gene: TRBV5-4; j_gene: TRBJ1-4; abundance: -; CDR3aa: ASSSAGFNEKLF
v_gene: TRBV11-2; j_gene: TRBJ2-4; abundance: few; CDR3aa: ASSLGANIQY
v_gene: TRBV7-9; j_gene: TRBJ1-2; abundance: -; CDR3aa: ASSFLGGSHGYT
v_gene: TRBV6-5; j_gene: TRBJ1-5; abundance: -; CDR3aa: ASSYRYHQPQH
v_gene: TRBV20-1; j_gene: TRBJ2-3; abundance: few; CDR3aa: SAPRTSGGSTDTQY
v_gene: TRBV4-1; j_gene: TRBJ2-7; abundance: many; CDR3aa: ASSQAGSYEQY
v_gene: TRBV5-1; j_gene: TRBJ1-4; abundance: -; CDR3aa: AGSKGQGGSTAEKLF
v_gene: TRBV7-2; j_gene: TRBJ2-3; abundance: -; CDR3aa: ASSFGLVVTDTQY
v_gene: TRBV11-1; j_gene: TRBJ2-7; abundance: -; CDR3aa: ASSLVARRNGQGAYEQY
v_gene: TRBV20-1; j_gene: TRBJ2-3; abundance: few; CDR3aa: SASPVSGDSSTDTQY
v_gene: TRBV12-3/TRBV12-4; j_gene: TRBJ1-6; abundance: -; CDR3aa: ASRKTGANSPLH
v_gene: TRBV6-5; j_gene: TRBJ2-7; abundance: -; CDR3aa: ASSYSGGQGAKTYEQY
v_gene: TRBV15; j_gene: TRBJ2-1; abundance: -; CDR3aa: ATSRDPTSASPEQF
v_gene: TRBV20-1; j_gene: TRBJ2-3; abundance: -; CDR3aa: SAWSGDGTDTQY
v_gene: TRBV7-9; j_gene: TRBJ2-3; abundance: -; CDR3aa: AHSPGGTDTQY
v_gene: TRBV7-2; j_gene: TRBJ1-1; abundance: -; CDR3aa: ASSSWGAAF
v_gene: TRBV18; j_gene: TRBJ2-2; abundance: -; CDR3aa: ASSPTTGTAAGELF
v_gene: TRBV4-3; j_gene: TRBJ2-5; abundance: few; CDR3aa: ASSQDLGGGQETQY
v_gene: TRBV30; j_gene: TRBJ2-5; abundance: few; CDR3aa: AWGGGVRETQY
v_gene: TRBV7-2; j_gene: TRBJ1-6; abundance: once; CDR3aa: AAAGQQYSPLH
v_gene: TRBV20-1; j_gene: TRBJ2-7; abundance: -; CDR3aa: SARDWRQGLGEQY
v_gene: TRBV4-3; j_gene: TRBJ1-2; abundance: few; CDR3aa: ASSHPGTGRSNYGYT
v_gene: TRBV7-2; j_gene: TRBJ2-3; abundance: few; CDR3aa: ASSEASSGGSDTQY
v_gene: TRBV6-1; j_gene: TRBJ2-1; abundance: few; CDR3aa: ASSKGLANTYNEQF
v_gene: TRBV5-1; j_gene: TRBJ2-7; abundance: -; CDR3aa: ASSLDRDRYEQY